This T cell receptor beta chain comes out of a study of OX40 agonist ivuxolimab in advanced cancers. Study as a whole: Patients were treated with ivuxolimab, an agonistic anti-OX40 (CD134) antibody.

Profiling relied on immunoSEQ multiplex PCR, and the TCRdb table lists in-frame clones only, not all of them. The sample has around 50,000 clones, 85% seen once. Germline CDR1 LNHDA, CDR2 SQIVND (reference sequence). V was shortened by 1 base and J by 3 bases, with 15 bases between the two germline ends. The CDR3 runs to 16 residues. This TCR came from an adult with an advanced solid tumor such as melanoma, head and neck, liver or kidney cancer. The rearrangement uses TRBV19 and TRBJ1-1; D possibly corresponds to TRBD1 (5 bases). The material sequenced was CD4+ or CD8+ T cells sorted from blood, taken in a trial of the OX40 agonist ivuxolimab. The CDR3, as DNA: TGTGCCAGTAGTATAGCCCCTGGGGGTGGAGACACTGAAGCTTTCTTT. Its translation is CASSIAPGGGDTEAFF. The complete variable domain, with remaining parts taken from reference TRBV19 and TRBJ1-1, reads DGGITQSPKYLFRKEGQNVTLSCEQNLNHDAMYWYRQDPGQGLRLIYYSQIVNDFQKGDIAEGYSVSREKKESFPLTVTSAQKNPTAFYLCASSIAPGGGDTEAFFGQGTRLTVV.